This T cell receptor beta chain emerged from a study of cytomegalovirus exposure and HLA in healthy donors. Study summary: An analysis done earlier identified 120 million or so unique TCR beta sequences from approximately 170 million T cells. Study-wide results and limits: Reports state that TCR beta sequences accurately predicted most subjects' HLA-A and HLA-B alleles. Further analysis, carried out later, found HLA-associated TCR beta chains more clonally expanded than equally common other chains.

The CDR3 spans 15 residues. Germline CDR1 WSHSY, CDR2 SAAADI. The PCR employed 60 Vbeta primers together with 13 Jbeta primers. Assay: immunoSEQ multiplex PCR; the TCRdb copy retains only in-frame clones and omits some. The table has roughly 110,000 clones, roughly four fifths seen once; the top ten hold about 1.6%. With respect to this clone: The antigen remains unidentified. The junction differs from germline at one of its ends, possibly a read error.

V and J are TRBV10-2 and TRBJ2-1, with TRBD2 identical over 9 bases. Sequencing used PBMCs. The TCR sequence derives from a man aged 50 to 60 in good health and CMV-seronegative. CDR3 sequence reads: CAGSDGGGAYNEQFF. The CDR3 DNA sequence: TGCGCCGGCAGTGACGGCGGGGGGGCATACAATGAGCAGTTCTTC.